This is a list of T cell receptor beta chains from one sample in a study of T cells in localized non-small cell lung cancer. TCRdb's copy holds only in-frame clones and misses some; the assay was immunoSEQ multiplex PCR. The sample carries 30,000 to 35,000 clones, roughly 89% recorded once. The sample was peripheral blood, taken before any cancer treatment. The source is a female donor aged 60 or older with stage I lung adenocarcinoma. CDR3s include the opening cysteine and the closing phenylalanine or tryptophan. Fields, in order: CDR3 protein, V gene, J gene.

CASSLIGTGAEGYTF	TRBV11-2	TRBJ1-2
CASSPRSDYDRNTEAFF	TRBV4-3	TRBJ1-1
CASSEVGGYVGELFF	TRBV2	TRBJ2-2
CASSEAGGMGYGYTF	TRBV6-1	TRBJ1-2
CASVGQGIGSDTQYF	TRBV2	TRBJ2-3
CSATQSEQFF	TRBV20-1	TRBJ2-1
CASSIGLFAGAEAFF	TRBV19	TRBJ1-1
CASSYSGAMNTEAFF	TRBV6-5	TRBJ1-1
CASSPTSGAREKLFF	TRBV25-1	TRBJ1-4
CASSNFGNTEAFF	TRBV10-1	TRBJ1-1
CASSLGQGSFLGTEAFF	TRBV5-5	TRBJ1-1
CASSPGQMPGNTIYF	TRBV7-6	TRBJ1-3
CASSRETSGGNEQFF	TRBV5-1	TRBJ2-1
CASSSTVQETQYF	TRBV5-1	TRBJ2-5
CASSFDRVSNQPQHF	TRBV4-1	TRBJ1-5
CASSYVAGPYNEQFF	TRBV6-5	TRBJ2-1
CASSFFPPGEYGYTF	TRBV27	TRBJ1-2
CASSLGGSHPGVGGYTF	TRBV5-6	TRBJ1-2
CASSPESAGGQPQHF	TRBV18	TRBJ1-5
CASSLGRPYEQYF	TRBV7-2	TRBJ2-7
CAISVGQLEETQYF	TRBV10-3	TRBJ2-5
CASSPRTVGELFF	TRBV18	TRBJ2-2
CASSLSSRGNEKLFF	TRBV28	TRBJ1-4
CASSEFPPPSGLRSYEQYF	TRBV6-1	TRBJ2-7
CASTLGYEQYF	TRBV6-6	TRBJ2-7
CASSFAGGEQFF	TRBV11-2	TRBJ2-1
CASSTHGTVRTGELFF	TRBV4-3	TRBJ2-2
CASGPTGTFSYEQYF	TRBV28	TRBJ2-7
CASSQAGRAYNEQFF	TRBV14	TRBJ2-1
CASSSRTEAFF	TRBV13	TRBJ1-1
CASRPNGLAHQETQYF	TRBV5-1	TRBJ2-5
CASSVVSEGSYGYTF	TRBV6-4	TRBJ1-2
CASSKDSYNEQFF	TRBV28	TRBJ2-1
CSTSGTGYEQYF	TRBV29-1	TRBJ2-7
CTSSLRLAGAPYEQYF	TRBV1	TRBJ2-7
CASSQEPTRTSGSPEQYF	TRBV14	TRBJ2-7
CASSDVARGGHTEAFF	TRBV6-1	TRBJ1-1
CASSPDLNYGYTF	TRBV5-4	TRBJ1-2
CASSLDRGRTGLGELFF	TRBV5-1	TRBJ1-4
CASSRFQGGEQYF	TRBV14	TRBJ2-7
CASKVGRNYGYTF	TRBV19	TRBJ1-2
CASSIDSRGSNTGELFF	TRBV19	TRBJ2-2
CASSLGAGTSGTDTQYF	TRBV11-3	TRBJ2-3
CASSPGLAHPYEQYF	TRBV28	TRBJ2-7
CASSFRDRGTAYEQYF	TRBV7-8	TRBJ2-7
CASSIWSGANTGELFF	TRBV19	TRBJ2-2
CASTWGRGLETQYF	TRBV2	TRBJ2-5
CASRLRGRGQVNTEAFF	TRBV5-4	TRBJ1-1
CASSFPGMFSGNTIYF	TRBV7-2	TRBJ1-3
CASSYDLQTEQFF	TRBV6-5	TRBJ2-1
CASSLGAGEKLFF	TRBV11-2	TRBJ1-4
CASKRTSGALAYNEQFF	TRBV27	TRBJ2-1
CASSQGGTADEQYF	TRBV4-3	TRBJ2-7
CASSILLGDYGYTF	TRBV28	TRBJ1-2
CAISENRGSGYEQYF	TRBV10-3	TRBJ2-7
CASSPDRYSGNTIYF	TRBV6-5	TRBJ1-3
CSASQGSEQYF	TRBV20-1	TRBJ2-7
CASSMTGLLNTEAFF	TRBV19	TRBJ1-1
CASSDDKWDTQYF	TRBV9	TRBJ2-3
CASSLGSRLNEQFF	TRBV11-3	TRBJ2-1